This record concerns one T cell receptor (beta chain) sequence. The antigen is undetermined. The assay was immunoSEQ multiplex PCR, and TCRdb's table has in-frame clones only and misses some. The sample lists 140,000 to 150,000 clones, 93% occurring once. Germline lookup yields CDR1 SGHDT and CDR2 YYEEEE. The length of the CDR3 is 13 residues. Between the trimmed V and J ends, which lost 3 bases and 1 base, there was a span of 8 bases. This entry belongs to a study of T cell responses to AZD1222 COVID-19 vaccine. Points from the study as a whole: It was only a handful of AZD1222 recipients who were seropositive at baseline.

The V gene is TRBV5-6, the J gene TRBJ2-7; D might be TRBD2 (5 bases). Source: peripheral blood, taken on day 0 of AZD1222 vaccination. The TCR originated in an adult in good health. The CDR3 region is CASSYGESYEQYF. Here the CDR3 DNA reads TGTGCCAGCAGCTATGGGGAGTCCTACGAGCAGTACTTC.